Presented here are 27 T cell receptor beta chains from one specimen sequenced in a study of identical twins. TCRdb analysed the 5' RACE reads with MiXCR anew, one entry per CDR3 protein. The table has 540,000 or so distinct CDR3 sequences, approximately 20% seen once; the top ten hold approximately 0.52%. The data were also submitted as part of a second study, on yellow fever vaccine responses in identical twins.

Sequenced: CD4+ T cells sorted from blood. Receptors originate from a woman younger than 30 in good health.

The chain joins TRBV14 to TRBJ2-5; the D gene is possibly TRBD1 (5 bases). The germline V gene encodes CDR1 SGHDN and CDR2 FVKESK. Trimming removed 7 bases at V and 2 bases at J, with 26 bases between. The CDR3 sequence is 18 residues long. The CDR3 protein is CASNTPRSGSVRQETQYF. CDR3 nucleotides: TGTGCCAGCAACACACCTCGGTCAGGGTCGGTCAGGCAAGAGACCCAGTACTTC.

This clonotype was counted only a few times. Written as DNA, the CDR3 is TGTGCCAGCAGCATGTCCGGGACAGGGCTTTCTGAAGCTTTCTTT. It yields the protein CASSMSGTGLSEAFF. The chain has TRBV7-9 and TRBJ1-1, with 9 bases that match TRBD1. The CDR3 spans 15 residues. Losses at the gene ends were 5 bases for V and 6 bases for J; bases not matched to a gene: 10. Germline lookup yields CDR1 SEHNR and CDR2 FQNEAQ (reference sequence).

The chain employs TRBV28 and TRBJ2-7; the D gene is possibly TRBD1 (6 bases). The CDR3 is 13 residues long. Deletions cut 8 bases from V and 2 bases from J, with 13 bases between. Germline V gives CDR1 MDHEN, CDR2 SYDVKM. CDR3: CASRHGTTYEQYF. As DNA, the CDR3 is TGTGCCAGCCGACACGGGACAACCTACGAGCAGTACTTC.

A few counts support this clonotype. V gene TRBV19 combines with J gene TRBJ2-3; the D is unclear. Per germline, CDR1 LNHDA and CDR2 SQIVND (reference sequence). This CDR3 contains 13 residues. Trimming removed 7 bases from V and 0 bases from J, with 8 bases in between. The CDR3 region has the DNA TGTGCCAGTAAAGAAAGGAGCACAGATACGCAGTATTTT. Protein product: CASKERSTDTQYF.

This chain joins TRBV14 and TRBJ1-1; no clear D gene. Trimming shortened V by 2 bases and J by 1 base, and 8 bases separated the two germline ends. Germline CDR1 reads SGHDN; CDR2 reads FVKESK. The CDR3 is 14 amino acids. This chain's CDR3 is CASSQSPTNTEAFF. The CDR3 DNA reads as TGTGCCAGCAGCCAATCCCCCACGAACACTGAAGCTTTCTTT.

The gene calls are TRBV25-1 and TRBJ2-2, with TRBD2 matching over 9 bases. CDR3 length: 16 residues. Trimming cost V 1 base and J 6 bases; bases outside gene matches: 6. The germline gives CDR1 MGHDK, CDR2 SYGVNS. The DNA of the CDR3 is TGTGCCAGCAGTGAATTGGAGACTAGCGGATCCGGGGAGCTGTTTTTT. Its protein is CASSELETSGSGELFF.

The V gene is TRBV5-1, the J gene TRBJ1-5; D gene uncertain. The V end was cut by 2 bases, the J end by 5 bases, with 11 bases between. Germline lookup yields CDR1 SGHRS and CDR2 YFSETQ. The CDR3 totals 14 residues. The CDR3: CASSFGGFDQPQHF. In DNA form, the CDR3 reads TGCGCCAGCAGCTTTGGAGGGTTCGATCAGCCCCAGCATTTT.

This clonotype was observed at least ten times. The CDR3 protein is CASSPYSGGYTGELFF. The CDR3 nucleotides read TGTGCCAGCAGTCCATATAGCGGGGGCTACACCGGGGAGCTGTTTTTT. The V gene is TRBV12-3 or TRBV12-4, the J gene TRBJ2-2; TRBD2 agrees at 9 bases. This CDR3 spans 16 amino acids. J was trimmed by 3 bases and V by 5 bases; bases with no gene match: 7.

This clonotype was counted a few times. The chain joins TRBV12-3 or TRBV12-4 to TRBJ1-2; the D is unclear. The germline V and J ends were trimmed by 6 bases and 7 bases, with 18 bases remaining between them. The CDR3 covers 14 residues. CDR3 in amino acids: CASSELPGEGGYTF. DNA for the CDR3: TGTGCCAGCAGCGAACTCCCCGGGGAGGGTGGCTACACCTTC.

This clonotype was seen a few times. J is TRBJ2-7 and V is TRBV27, with D maybe TRBD1 (7 bases). Germline V lookup: CDR1 MNHEY, CDR2 SMNVEV (reference sequence). The CDR3 has 15 residues. The V gene lost 0 bases and the J gene lost 4 bases, with 13 bases spanning the gap. Here the CDR3 reads CASSLSGRGRYEQYF. CDR3 nucleotide sequence: TGTGCCAGCAGTTTATCGGGCAGGGGGAGGTACGAGCAGTACTTC.

The chain joins TRBV10-3 to TRBJ1-4; 8 nucleotides match TRBD1. This CDR3 has 14 amino acids. The germline V gene has CDR1 ENHRY and CDR2 SYGVKD. Trimming cost V 4 bases and J 3 bases; bases outside gene matches: 1. CDR3 region: CAISGQGPNEKLFF. CDR3 DNA sequence: TGTGCCATCAGTGGACAGGGGCCTAATGAAAAACTGTTTTTT.

The chain joins TRBV12-3 or TRBV12-4 to TRBJ2-2; 7 bases map to TRBD1. Trimming took 4 bases from V and 6 from J; bases not matched to a gene: 11. CDR3 length: 16 residues. DNA for the CDR3: TGTGCCAGCAGTTCCACGACAGGGAGATCGTCCGGGGAGCTGTTTTTT. Residues: CASSSTTGRSSGELFF.

Only a few counts were recorded for this clonotype. The J gene is TRBJ2-7, the V gene TRBV5-1, with TRBD2 matching 7 bases. Per germline, CDR1 SGHRS and CDR2 YFSETQ. Trimming at V came to 0 bases and at J to 4 bases, leaving 10 bases not matched to a gene. The CDR3 loop spans 16 amino acids. The CDR3 sequence is CASSLAGLAEPYEQYF. The CDR3, as DNA: TGCGCCAGCAGCTTGGCCGGGCTAGCGGAACCATACGAGCAGTACTTC. The entire variable domain, with the rest obtained from reference TRBV5-1 and TRBJ2-7, is as follows: KAGVTQTPRYLIKTRGQQVTLSCSPISGHRSVSWYQQTPGQGLQFLFEYFSETQRNKGNFPGRFSGRQFSNSRSEMNVSTLELGDSALYLCASSLAGLAEPYEQYFGPGTRLTVT.

This clonotype showed up just a few times. The genes are TRBV15 and TRBJ2-6; D gene ambiguous. The CDR3 spans 19 residues. CDR1 LNHNV and CDR2 YYDKDF come from the germline V gene (reference sequence). V shed 0 bases and J shed 1 base, with 16 bases lying between them. The CDR3 is CATSRDQSLQTSGANVLTF. CDR3 sequence (DNA): TGTGCCACCAGCAGAGATCAGTCGCTGCAGACGTCTGGGGCCAACGTCCTGACTTTC.

This clonotype was recorded a few times. The CDR3 is CASSSGRLRTGDTGELFF. CDR3 sequence (DNA): TGTGCCAGCAGCTCCGGAAGATTGCGGACAGGGGACACCGGGGAGCTGTTTTTT. This chain links TRBV11-1 with TRBJ2-2; TRBD1 aligns across 9 bases. V dropped 4 bases and J dropped 3; count of bases not matched to a gene: 12. CDR3 length: 18 residues. Germline CDR1 SGHAT, CDR2 FQDESV (reference sequence).

This clonotype was seen a single time. The gene calls are TRBV10-3 and TRBJ2-2; D might be TRBD1 (5 bases). The V gene's germline CDR1 is ENHRY and CDR2 SYGVKD. V lost 10 bases and J 5 bases, leaving 14 bases between the germline ends. The CDR3 is made up of 13 amino acids. Here the CDR3 reads CASLGVPTGELFF. DNA for the CDR3: TGTGCCAGTCTAGGGGTCCCGACCGGGGAGCTGTTTTTT.

The sample holds a few counts of this clonotype. The chain joins TRBV28 to TRBJ1-1, with D unresolved. V was shortened by 7 bases and J by 0 bases, with 12 bases between the two germline ends. The CDR3 is 14 amino acids. Germline V gene lookup returns CDR1 MDHEN and CDR2 SYDVKM. The CDR3 loop reads CASKRAVMNTEAFF. CDR3 sequence (DNA): TGTGCCAGCAAGAGGGCAGTAATGAACACTGAAGCTTTCTTT.

This chain links TRBV12-3 or TRBV12-4 with TRBJ1-2, with no clear D. This CDR3 has 11 residues. V lost 4 bases and J lost 6, with 6 bases in between. The CDR3 DNA is TGTGCCAGCAGTTCCTACCATGGCTACACCTTC. This codes for CASSSYHGYTF.

This clonotype showed up just a few times. The chain has TRBV28 and TRBJ2-7; the match to TRBD2 covers 12 bases. The CDR3 is 14 amino acids. V lost 3 bases and J lost 9; bases outside the gene matches: 6. Germline loops: CDR1 MDHEN, CDR2 SYDVKM. CDR3 sequence reads: CASSFPSGRAGQYF. In DNA, the CDR3 is TGTGCCAGCAGTTTTCCTAGCGGGAGGGCCGGGCAGTACTTC.

This clonotype was found a few times. This chain uses TRBV2 with TRBJ1-1, with a tentative D call TRBD1 (5 bases). This CDR3 is built from 15 residues. V lost 7 bases and J 0 bases, leaving 15 bases between the germline ends. Germline CDR1 SNHLY, CDR2 FYNNEI. CDR3 in amino acids: CASNKQGFVNTEAFF. CDR3 DNA sequence: TGTGCCAGCAACAAGCAGGGATTCGTGAACACTGAAGCTTTCTTT.

This clonotype was observed a few times. The chain employs TRBV5-1 and TRBJ2-2, with D possibly matching TRBD1 (6 bases). The V and J ends lost 0 bases and 6 bases respectively, with 18 bases between them. The CDR3 length is 17 residues. Germline CDR1 reads SGHRS; CDR2 reads YFSETQ. The CDR3 loop reads CASSLGLGGRGAGELFF. The CDR3 bases are TGCGCCAGCAGCTTGGGATTAGGCGGCAGGGGAGCCGGGGAGCTGTTTTTT.

V and J are TRBV5-1 and TRBJ1-1, with 9 positions matching TRBD1. The CDR3 has 15 amino acids. Losses at the gene ends were 3 bases for V and 1 base for J; bases not matched to a gene: 4. Germline-derived CDR1 and CDR2 are SGHRS and YFSETQ. CDR3 loop: CASSSQGAPNTEAFF. DNA for the CDR3: TGCGCCAGCAGCTCACAGGGGGCTCCGAACACTGAAGCTTTCTTT.

The chain links TRBV12-3 or TRBV12-4 to TRBJ1-2, with unresolved D. Trimming removed 5 bases at V and 2 bases at J, with 9 bases between. This CDR3 is 13 amino acids long. Here the CDR3 reads CASSRYMNYGYTF. In nucleotides, the CDR3 is TGTGCCAGCAGTCGATATATGAACTATGGCTACACCTTC.

V gene TRBV6-5 combines with J gene TRBJ1-1; D is unresolved. CDR1 is MNHEY, CDR2 SVGAGI, per germline. Deletions cut 1 base from V and 0 bases from J, with 12 bases between. The CDR3 runs 16 residues. CDR3 sequence reads: CASSYWAKGMNTEAFF. CDR3 in DNA: TGTGCCAGCAGTTACTGGGCCAAGGGCATGAACACTGAAGCTTTCTTT.

V gene TRBV6-2 or TRBV6-3 combines with J gene TRBJ2-2; D remains unclear. The CDR3 runs 17 residues. The V end lost 2 bases, the J end lost 1 base, and 14 bases lay between the germline ends. Germline V lookup: CDR1 MNHEY, CDR2 SVGEGT. The CDR3 loop is CASSYGFQRMNTGELFF. The CDR3 coding sequence is TGTGCCAGCAGTTACGGTTTCCAGCGAATGAACACCGGGGAGCTGTTTTTT.

V gene TRBV10-3 combines with J gene TRBJ2-5; the D is unclear. Trimming took 3 bases from V and 6 from J, leaving 8 bases between them. The length of the CDR3 is 12 residues. Germline CDR1 ENHRY, CDR2 SYGVKD. The CDR3 sequence is CAISEYKQTQYF. The CDR3 coding sequence is TGTGCCATCAGTGAATACAAGCAGACCCAGTACTTC.

V is TRBV12-3 or TRBV12-4 and J is TRBJ1-5; possible D gene TRBD1, 6 bases. This CDR3 spans 15 amino acids. Trimming took off 6 bases at V and 3 bases at J, with 15 bases between the two ends. The CDR3 nucleotides read TGTGCCAGCAGGGCGACAGGAGCTTACAATCAGCCCCAGCATTTT. It yields the protein CASRATGAYNQPQHF.